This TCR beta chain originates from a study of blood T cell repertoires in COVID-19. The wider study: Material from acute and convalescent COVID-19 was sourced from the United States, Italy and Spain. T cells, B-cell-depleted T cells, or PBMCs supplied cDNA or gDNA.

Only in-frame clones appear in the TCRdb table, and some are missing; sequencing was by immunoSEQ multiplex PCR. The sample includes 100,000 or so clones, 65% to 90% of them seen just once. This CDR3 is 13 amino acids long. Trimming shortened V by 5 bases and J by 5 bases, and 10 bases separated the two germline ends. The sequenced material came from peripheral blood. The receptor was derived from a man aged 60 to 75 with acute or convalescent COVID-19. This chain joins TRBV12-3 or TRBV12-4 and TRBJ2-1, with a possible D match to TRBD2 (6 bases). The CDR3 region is CASSRGLNNEQFF. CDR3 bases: TGTGCCAGCAGTCGGGGACTTAACAATGAGCAGTTCTTC.